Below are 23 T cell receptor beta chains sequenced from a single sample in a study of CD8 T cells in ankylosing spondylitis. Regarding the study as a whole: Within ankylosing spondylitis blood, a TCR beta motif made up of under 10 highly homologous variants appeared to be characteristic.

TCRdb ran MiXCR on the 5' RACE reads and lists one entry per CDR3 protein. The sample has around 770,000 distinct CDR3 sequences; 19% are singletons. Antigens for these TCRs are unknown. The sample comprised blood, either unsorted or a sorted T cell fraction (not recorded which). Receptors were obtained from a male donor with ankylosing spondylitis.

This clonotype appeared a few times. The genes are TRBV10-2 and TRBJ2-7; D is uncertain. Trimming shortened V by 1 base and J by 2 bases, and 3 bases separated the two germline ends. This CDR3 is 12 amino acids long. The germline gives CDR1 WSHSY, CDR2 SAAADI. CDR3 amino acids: CASSEFTYEQYF. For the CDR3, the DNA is TGCGCCAGCAGTGAGTTTACCTACGAGCAGTACTTC.

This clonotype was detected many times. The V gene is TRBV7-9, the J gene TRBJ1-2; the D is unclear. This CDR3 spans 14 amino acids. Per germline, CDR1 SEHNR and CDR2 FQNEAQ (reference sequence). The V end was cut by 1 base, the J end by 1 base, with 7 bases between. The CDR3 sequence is CASSLVTGNYGYTF. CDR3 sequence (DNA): TGTGCCAGCAGCTTAGTAACTGGTAACTATGGCTACACCTTC.

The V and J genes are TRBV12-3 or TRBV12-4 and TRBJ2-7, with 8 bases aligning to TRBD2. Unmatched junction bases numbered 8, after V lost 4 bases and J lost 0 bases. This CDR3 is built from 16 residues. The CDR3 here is CASSSVVAGSSYEQYF. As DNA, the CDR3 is TGTGCCAGCAGTTCAGTGGTAGCGGGGAGCTCCTACGAGCAGTACTTC.

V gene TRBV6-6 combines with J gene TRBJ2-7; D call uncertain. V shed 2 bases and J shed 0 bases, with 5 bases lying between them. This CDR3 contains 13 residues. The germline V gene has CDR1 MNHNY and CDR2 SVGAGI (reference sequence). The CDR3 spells CASSYDRSYEQYF. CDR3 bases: TGTGCCAGCAGTTACGACCGCTCCTACGAGCAGTACTTC.

CDR3 sequence (DNA): TGTGCCAGCAGTACCTTCCGAGGGGAGCAGTTCTTC. This codes for CASSTFRGEQFF. The chain has TRBV12-3 or TRBV12-4 and TRBJ2-1, with D perhaps TRBD2 (5 bases). The germline V and J ends were trimmed by 5 bases and 10 bases, with 12 bases remaining between them. This CDR3 has 12 amino acids.

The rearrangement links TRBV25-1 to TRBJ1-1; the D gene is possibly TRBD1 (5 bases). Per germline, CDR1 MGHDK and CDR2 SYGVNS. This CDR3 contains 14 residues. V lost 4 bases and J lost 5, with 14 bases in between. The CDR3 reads CASSVGGAWTEAFF. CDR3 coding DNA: TGTGCCAGCAGTGTGGGTGGGGCTTGGACTGAAGCTTTCTTT.

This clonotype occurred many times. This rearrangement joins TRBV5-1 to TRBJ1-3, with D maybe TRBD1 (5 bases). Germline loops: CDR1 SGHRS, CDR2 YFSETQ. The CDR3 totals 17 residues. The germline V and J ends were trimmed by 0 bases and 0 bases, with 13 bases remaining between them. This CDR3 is CASSLEGHLYSGNTIYF. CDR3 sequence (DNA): TGCGCCAGCAGCTTGGAAGGACACCTCTACTCTGGAAACACCATATATTTT.

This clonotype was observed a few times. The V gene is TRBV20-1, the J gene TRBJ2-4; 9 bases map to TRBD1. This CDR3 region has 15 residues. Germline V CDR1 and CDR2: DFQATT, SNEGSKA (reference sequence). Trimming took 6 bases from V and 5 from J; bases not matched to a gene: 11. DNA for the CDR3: TGCAGTGCCCTGGGGGGACAGGGCCCCCAAAACATTCAGTACTTC. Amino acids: CSALGGQGPQNIQYF.

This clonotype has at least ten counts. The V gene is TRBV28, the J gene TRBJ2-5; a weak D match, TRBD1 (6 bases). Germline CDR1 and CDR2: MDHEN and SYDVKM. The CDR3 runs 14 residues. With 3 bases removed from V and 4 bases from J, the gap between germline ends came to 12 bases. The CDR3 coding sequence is TGTGCCAGCAGTTTCCTCAGGGGCGTAGAGACCCAGTACTTC. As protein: CASSFLRGVETQYF.

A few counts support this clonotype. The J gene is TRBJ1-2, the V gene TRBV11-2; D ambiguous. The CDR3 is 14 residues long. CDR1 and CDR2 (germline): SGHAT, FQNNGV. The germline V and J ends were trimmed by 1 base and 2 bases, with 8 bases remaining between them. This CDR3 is CASSLGLANYGYTF. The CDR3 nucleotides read TGTGCCAGCAGCTTAGGACTGGCAAACTATGGCTACACCTTC.

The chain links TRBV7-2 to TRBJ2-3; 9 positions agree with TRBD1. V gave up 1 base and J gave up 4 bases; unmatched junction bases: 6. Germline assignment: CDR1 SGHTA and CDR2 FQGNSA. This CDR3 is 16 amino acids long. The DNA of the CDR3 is TGTGCCAGCAGCTTAGTTACAGGGGGCCCCCCAGATACGCAGTATTTT. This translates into CASSLVTGGPPDTQYF.

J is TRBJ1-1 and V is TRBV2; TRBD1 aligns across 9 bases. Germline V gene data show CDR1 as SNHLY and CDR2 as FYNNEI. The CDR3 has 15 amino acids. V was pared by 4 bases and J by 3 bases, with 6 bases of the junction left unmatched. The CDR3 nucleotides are TGTGCCAGCAGTGGTGCCGGGACAGGGTACACTGAAGCTTTCTTT. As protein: CASSGAGTGYTEAFF.

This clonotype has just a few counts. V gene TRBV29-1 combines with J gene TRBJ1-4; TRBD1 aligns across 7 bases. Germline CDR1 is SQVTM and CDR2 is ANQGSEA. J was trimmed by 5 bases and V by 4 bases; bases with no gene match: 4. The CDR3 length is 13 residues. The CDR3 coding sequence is TGCAGCGTTGTCAGGGGGGCCAATGAAAAACTGTTTTTT. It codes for CSVVRGANEKLFF. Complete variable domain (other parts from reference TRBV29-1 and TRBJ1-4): SAVISQKPSRDICQRGTSLTIQCQVDSQVTMMFWYRQQPGQSLTLIATANQGSEATYESGFVIDKFPISRPNLTFSTLTVSNMSPEDSSIYLCSVVRGANEKLFFGSGTQLSVL.

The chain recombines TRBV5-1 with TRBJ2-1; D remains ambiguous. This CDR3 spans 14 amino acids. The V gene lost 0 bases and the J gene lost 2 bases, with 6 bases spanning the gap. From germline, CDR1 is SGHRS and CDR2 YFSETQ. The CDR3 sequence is CASSLGNPYNEQFF. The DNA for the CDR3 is TGCGCCAGCAGCTTGGGAAACCCCTACAATGAGCAGTTCTTC.

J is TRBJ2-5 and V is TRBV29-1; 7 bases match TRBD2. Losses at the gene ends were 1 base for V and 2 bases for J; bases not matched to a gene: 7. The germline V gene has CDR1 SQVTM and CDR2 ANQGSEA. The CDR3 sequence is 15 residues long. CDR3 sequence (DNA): TGCAGCGTTGAAGGTGGCGGGAGTTTACAAGAGACCCAGTACTTC. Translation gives CSVEGGGSLQETQYF.

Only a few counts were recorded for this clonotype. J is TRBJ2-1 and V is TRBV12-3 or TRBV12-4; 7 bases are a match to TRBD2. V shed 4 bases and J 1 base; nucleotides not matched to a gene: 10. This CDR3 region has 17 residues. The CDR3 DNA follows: TGTGCCAGCAGTTCTGTAGAGGCGGGAGAGTCCTACAATGAGCAGTTCTTC. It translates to CASSSVEAGESYNEQFF.

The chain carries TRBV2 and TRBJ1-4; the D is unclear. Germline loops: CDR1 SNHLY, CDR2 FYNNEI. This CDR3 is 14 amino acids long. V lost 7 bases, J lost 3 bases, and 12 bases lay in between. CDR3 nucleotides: TGTGCCAGCAATAGTGCAGCGGCTAATGAAAAACTGTTTTTT. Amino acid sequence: CASNSAAANEKLFF.

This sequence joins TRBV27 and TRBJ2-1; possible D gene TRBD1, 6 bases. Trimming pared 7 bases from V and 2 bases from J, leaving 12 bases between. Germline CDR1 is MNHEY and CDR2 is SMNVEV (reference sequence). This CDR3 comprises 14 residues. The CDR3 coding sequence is TGTGCCAGCACTCGGAAGGGGGCCTACAATGAGCAGTTCTTC. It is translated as CASTRKGAYNEQFF.

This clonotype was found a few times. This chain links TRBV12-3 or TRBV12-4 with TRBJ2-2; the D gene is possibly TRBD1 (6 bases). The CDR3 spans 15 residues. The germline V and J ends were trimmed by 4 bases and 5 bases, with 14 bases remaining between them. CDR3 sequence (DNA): TGTGCCAGCAGTTGGACAGAGATTACAACCGGGGAGCTGTTTTTT. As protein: CASSWTEITTGELFF.

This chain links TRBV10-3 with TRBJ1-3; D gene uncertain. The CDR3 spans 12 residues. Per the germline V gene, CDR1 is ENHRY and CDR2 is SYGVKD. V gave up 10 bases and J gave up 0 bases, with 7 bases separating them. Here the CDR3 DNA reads TGTGCCACTAGGACCTCTGGAAACACCATATATTTT. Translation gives CATRTSGNTIYF.

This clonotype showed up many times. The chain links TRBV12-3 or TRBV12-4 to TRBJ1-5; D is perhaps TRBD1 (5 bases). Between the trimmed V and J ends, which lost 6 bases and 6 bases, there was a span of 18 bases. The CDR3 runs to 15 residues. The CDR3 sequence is CASSRTGGGSQPQHF. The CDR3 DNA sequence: TGTGCCAGCAGCCGAACCGGGGGGGGGAGTCAGCCCCAGCATTTT.

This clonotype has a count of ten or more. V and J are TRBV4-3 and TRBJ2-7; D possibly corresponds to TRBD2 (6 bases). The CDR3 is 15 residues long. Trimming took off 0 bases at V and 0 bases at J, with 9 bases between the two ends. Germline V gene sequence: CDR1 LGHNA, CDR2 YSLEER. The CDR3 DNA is TGCGCCAGCAGCCAAGAAGACGGGAGCTCCTACGAGCAGTACTTC. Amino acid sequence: CASSQEDGSSYEQYF.

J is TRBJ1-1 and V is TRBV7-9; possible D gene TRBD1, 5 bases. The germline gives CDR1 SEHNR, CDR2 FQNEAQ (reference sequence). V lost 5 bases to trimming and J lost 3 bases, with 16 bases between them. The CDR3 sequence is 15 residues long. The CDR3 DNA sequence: TGTGCCAGCAGCCCGGGGGGGTTGAGTGACACTGAAGCTTTCTTT. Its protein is CASSPGGLSDTEAFF.